The source of this T cell receptor (beta chain) is a study of blood T cell repertoires in COVID-19. In the study overall: Samples of COVID-19 (acute and convalescent) were obtained from the United States, Italy and Spain. PBMCs, B-cell-depleted T cells, or T cells were the source of the cDNA or gDNA that made up the material.

Per the original data handling: Estimates of nucleated cell counts were drawn from the amplification of reference gene primers. The assay was immunoSEQ multiplex PCR, and TCRdb's table has in-frame clones only and misses some. The V and J calls and the clone size are those of that table, but D and trimming were determined from the DNA. This sample has under 250,000 clones, with around 91% found just once. CDR1 is MNHNY, CDR2 SVGAGI, per germline (reference sequence). With V trimmed by 4 bases and J by 4 bases, 3 bases remained unmatched. This CDR3 region has 13 residues. The sequenced sample consisted of peripheral blood. The chain combines TRBV6-6 with TRBJ1-2; 7 positions agree with TRBD1. This clonotype was sampled from a woman aged 35 to 49 with acute or convalescent COVID-19. CDR3: CASSSQGTYGYTF. Here the CDR3 DNA reads TGTGCCAGCAGTTCACAGGGGACCTATGGCTACACCTTC.